The 7 T cell receptor beta chains presented below share a single source sample, sequenced in a study of Tregs in tolerant kidney transplant recipients. The assay was immunoSEQ multiplex PCR, and TCRdb's table has in-frame clones only and misses some. The sample shows approximately 60,000 clones, over 75% of them seen only once. Related graft donors supplied nonmyeloablative bone marrow transplants, and mixed chimerism was transient. The specimen comprised CD4+ T cells from blood (PBMCs), sampled 6 months after the transplant. These receptors were obtained from a human patient who received a combined kidney and bone marrow transplant. Among the T cells, some may be from the graft donor.

The chain has TRBV7-8 and TRBJ2-7; 13 nucleotides match TRBD2. Germline loops: CDR1 SGHVS, CDR2 FQNEAQ. V trimming: 5 bases; J trimming: 3 bases; junction bases outside the gene matches: 4. The CDR3 contains 15 residues. The CDR3 sequence is CASSLRTSGGYEQYF. CDR3 nucleotide sequence: TGTGCCAGCAGCCTACGGACTAGCGGGGGCTACGAGCAGTACTTC.

The J gene is TRBJ2-1, the V gene TRBV4-3; TRBD2 aligns across 8 bases. The germline CDR1 and CDR2 sequences are LGHNA and YSLEER. The CDR3 has 18 residues. Unmatched junction bases numbered 9, after V lost 0 bases and J lost 2 bases. The CDR3 spells CASSQDGTAGGAYNEQFF. The CDR3 DNA follows: TGCGCCAGCAGCCAAGATGGCACGGCGGGAGGAGCCTACAATGAGCAGTTCTTC.

The chain links TRBV5-1 to TRBJ2-7, with 13 nucleotides matching TRBD2. The CDR3 consists of 18 residues. The junction had 10 bases not matched to a gene; V was cut back by 3 bases and J by 1 base. The germline V gene has CDR1 SGHRS and CDR2 YFSETQ. The CDR3 reads CASSSRLAGGYLSYEQYF. Here the CDR3 DNA reads TGCGCCAGCAGCTCGAGACTAGCGGGAGGTTATCTTTCCTACGAGCAGTACTTC.

This chain connects TRBV5-4 to TRBJ2-7; D may be TRBD2 (5 bases). CDR3 length: 11 residues. Between the trimmed V and J ends, which lost 4 bases and 11 bases, there was a span of 13 bases. Germline lookup yields CDR1 SGHNT and CDR2 YYREEE (reference sequence). This CDR3 is CASSGTGSEYF. The CDR3 DNA reads TGTGCCAGCAGCGGAACGGGGTCGGAGTACTTC.

V gene TRBV7-9 combines with J gene TRBJ1-2; TRBD1 matches 7 bases. Trimming at V came to 0 bases and at J to 7 bases, leaving 2 bases not matched to a gene. Germline CDR1 and CDR2: SEHNR and FQNEAQ (reference sequence). The CDR3 consists of 13 residues. This chain's CDR3 is CASSLAGTVGYTF. The CDR3 DNA sequence: TGTGCCAGCAGCTTAGCCGGGACAGTTGGCTACACCTTC.

This rearrangement joins TRBV7-9 to TRBJ2-5; TRBD2 agrees at 7 bases. V shed 1 base, J shed 5 bases, and the junction held 7 bases outside the gene matches. This CDR3 is built from 15 residues. Germline CDR1 is SEHNR and CDR2 is FQNEAQ (reference sequence). Here the CDR3 DNA reads TGTGCCAGCAGCTTAGAAGGGCGGGAGTTGGAGACCCAGTACTTC. It yields the protein CASSLEGRELETQYF.

In regard to this clone: One junction end disagrees with the germline gene, perhaps due to a read error. Distinct nucleotide sequences in the sample also encode this CDR3. The rearrangement uses TRBV27 and TRBJ1-4; D gene unclear. The CDR3 spans 16 residues. Germline assignment: CDR1 MNHEY and CDR2 SMNVEV (reference sequence). The CDR3 region is CASSLRLTRANEKLFF. The CDR3 DNA reads TGTGCCAGCAGTTTAAGACTAACGAGGGCTAATGAGAAACTGTTTTTT.